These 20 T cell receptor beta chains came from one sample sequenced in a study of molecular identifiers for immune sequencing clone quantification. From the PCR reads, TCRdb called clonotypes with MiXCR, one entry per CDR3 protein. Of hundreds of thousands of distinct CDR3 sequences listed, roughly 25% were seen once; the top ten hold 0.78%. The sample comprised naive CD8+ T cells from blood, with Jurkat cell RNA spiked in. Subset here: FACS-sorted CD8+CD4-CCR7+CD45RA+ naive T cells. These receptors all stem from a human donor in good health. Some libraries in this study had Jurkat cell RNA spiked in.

The DNA for the CDR3 is TGTGCCAGCAGCCTGGGACAGGGGGGTTCTGGCGAGCAGTACTTC. This gives the protein CASSLGQGGSGEQYF. The chain has TRBV7-9 and TRBJ2-7; TRBD1 agrees at 11 bases. The CDR3 has 15 amino acids. Germline CDR1 reads SEHNR; CDR2 reads FQNEAQ (reference sequence). V trimming: 5 bases; J trimming: 6 bases; junction bases outside the gene matches: 9. The variable domain in full, with the rest retrieved from reference TRBV7-9 and TRBJ2-7, is DTGVSQNPRHKITKRGQNVTFRCDPISEHNRLYWYRQTLGQGPEFLTYFQNEAQLEKSRLLSDRFSAERPKGSFSTLEIQRTEQGDSAMYLCASSLGQGGSGEQYFGPGTRLTVT.

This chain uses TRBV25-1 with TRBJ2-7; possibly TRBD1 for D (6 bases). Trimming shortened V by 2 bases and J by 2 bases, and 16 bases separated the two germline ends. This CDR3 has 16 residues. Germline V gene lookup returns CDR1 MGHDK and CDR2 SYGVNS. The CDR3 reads CASSEHPTGEAYEQYF. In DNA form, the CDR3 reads TGTGCCAGCAGTGAACACCCGACAGGAGAGGCCTACGAGCAGTACTTC.

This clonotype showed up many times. The CDR3 coding sequence is TGCGCCAGCAATCTAGCCCGGGAGAGCTCCTACGAGCAGTACTTC. Protein: CASNLARESSYEQYF. V gene TRBV10-2 combines with J gene TRBJ2-7, with D possibly TRBD2 on 6 matching bases. The V and J ends lost 7 bases and 0 bases respectively, with 16 bases between them. The CDR3 is made up of 15 amino acids. Germline V gene data show CDR1 as WSHSY and CDR2 as SAAADI.

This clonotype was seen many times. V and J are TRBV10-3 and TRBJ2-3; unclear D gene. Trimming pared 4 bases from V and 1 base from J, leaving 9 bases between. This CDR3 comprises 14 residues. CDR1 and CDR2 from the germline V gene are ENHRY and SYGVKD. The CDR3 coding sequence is TGTGCCATCAGTGTGGGCACCGGCACAGATACGCAGTATTTT. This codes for CAISVGTGTDTQYF.

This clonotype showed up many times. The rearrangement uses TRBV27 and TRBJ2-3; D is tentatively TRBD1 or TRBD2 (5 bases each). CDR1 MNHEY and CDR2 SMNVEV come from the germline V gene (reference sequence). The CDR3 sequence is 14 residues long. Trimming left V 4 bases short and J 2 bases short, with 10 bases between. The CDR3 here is CASSSGRYTDTQYF. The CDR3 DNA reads TGTGCCAGCAGTTCGGGACGGTACACAGATACGCAGTATTTT.

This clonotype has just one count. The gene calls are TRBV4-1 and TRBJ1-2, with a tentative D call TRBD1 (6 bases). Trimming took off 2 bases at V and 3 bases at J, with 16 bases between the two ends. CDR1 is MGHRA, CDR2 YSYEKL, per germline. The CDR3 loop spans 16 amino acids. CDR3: CASSQHLRGAHYGYTF. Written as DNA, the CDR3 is TGCGCCAGCAGCCAACACCTACGGGGGGCCCACTATGGCTACACCTTC.

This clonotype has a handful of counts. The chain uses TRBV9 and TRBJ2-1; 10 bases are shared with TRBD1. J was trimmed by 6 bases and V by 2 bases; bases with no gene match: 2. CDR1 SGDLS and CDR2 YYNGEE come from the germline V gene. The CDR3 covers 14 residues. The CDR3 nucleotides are TGTGCCAGCAGCGTGGGACAGGGGATCAATGAGCAGTTCTTC. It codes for CASSVGQGINEQFF.

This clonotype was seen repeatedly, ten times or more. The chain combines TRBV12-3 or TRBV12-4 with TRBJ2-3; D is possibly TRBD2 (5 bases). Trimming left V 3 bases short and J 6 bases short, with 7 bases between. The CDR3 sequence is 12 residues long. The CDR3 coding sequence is TGTGCCAGCAGTTTTTCGGGGGATACGCAGTATTTT. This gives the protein CASSFSGDTQYF.

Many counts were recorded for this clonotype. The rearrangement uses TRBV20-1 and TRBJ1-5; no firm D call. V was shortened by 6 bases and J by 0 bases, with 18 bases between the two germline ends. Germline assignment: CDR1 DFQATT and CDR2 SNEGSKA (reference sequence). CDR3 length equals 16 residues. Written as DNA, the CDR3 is TGCAGTGCAAGCCGTAGGGCGCGGGTTAGCAATCAGCCCCAGCATTTT. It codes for CSASRRARVSNQPQHF.

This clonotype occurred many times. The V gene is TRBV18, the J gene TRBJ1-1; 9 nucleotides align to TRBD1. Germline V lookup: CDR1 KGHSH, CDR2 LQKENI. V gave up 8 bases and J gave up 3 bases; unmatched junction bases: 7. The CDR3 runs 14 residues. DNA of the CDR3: TGTGCCAGCGAGGGACAGGGACATCACACTGAAGCTTTCTTT. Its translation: CASEGQGHHTEAFF. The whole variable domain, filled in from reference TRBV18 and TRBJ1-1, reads NAGVMQNPRHLVRRRGQEARLRCSPMKGHSHVYWYRQLPEEGLKFMVYLQKENIIDESGMPKERFSAEFPKEGPSILRIQQVVRGDSAAYFCASEGQGHHTEAFFGQGTRLTVV.

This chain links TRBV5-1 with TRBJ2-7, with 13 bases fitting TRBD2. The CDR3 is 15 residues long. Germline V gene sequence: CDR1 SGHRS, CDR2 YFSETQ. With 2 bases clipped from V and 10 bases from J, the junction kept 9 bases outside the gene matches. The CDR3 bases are TGCGCCAGCAGCTTCTGGACTAGCGGGGGAGGCGATCAGTACTTC. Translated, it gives CASSFWTSGGGDQYF.

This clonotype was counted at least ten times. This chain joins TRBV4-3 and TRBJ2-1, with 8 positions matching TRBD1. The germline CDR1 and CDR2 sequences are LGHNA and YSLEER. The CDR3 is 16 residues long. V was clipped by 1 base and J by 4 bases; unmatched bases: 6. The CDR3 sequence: CASSQGRTGFYNEQFF. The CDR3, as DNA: TGCGCCAGCAGCCAAGGAAGGACAGGGTTTTACAATGAGCAGTTCTTC.

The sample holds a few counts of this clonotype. CDR3 bases: TGCGCCAGCAGCGCTAGACTTAGACGGGAGAATCCCGGGGAGCTGTTTTTT. Translation gives CASSARLRRENPGELFF. This sequence joins TRBV4-3 and TRBJ2-2, with D perhaps TRBD2 (6 bases). The CDR3 loop spans 17 amino acids. Trimming cost V 5 bases and J 6 bases, with 22 bases left between them. The germline V gene has CDR1 LGHNA and CDR2 YSLEER.

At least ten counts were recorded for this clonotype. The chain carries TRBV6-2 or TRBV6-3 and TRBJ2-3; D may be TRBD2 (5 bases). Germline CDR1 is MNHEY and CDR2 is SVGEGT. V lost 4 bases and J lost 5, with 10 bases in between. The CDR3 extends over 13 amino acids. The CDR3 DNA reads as TGTGCCAGCAGTTCGAGGGAACGAGATACGCAGTATTTT. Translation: CASSSRERDTQYF.

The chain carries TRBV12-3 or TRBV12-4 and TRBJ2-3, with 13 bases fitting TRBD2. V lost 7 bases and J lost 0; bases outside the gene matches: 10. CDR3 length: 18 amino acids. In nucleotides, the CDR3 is TGTGCCAGCAAGCCGGTACTAGCGGGGGGGACTAGCACAGATACGCAGTATTTT. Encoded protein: CASKPVLAGGTSTDTQYF.

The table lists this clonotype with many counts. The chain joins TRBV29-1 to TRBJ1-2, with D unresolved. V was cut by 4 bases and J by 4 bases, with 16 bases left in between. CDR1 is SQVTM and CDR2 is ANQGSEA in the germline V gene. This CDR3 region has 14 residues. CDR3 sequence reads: CSVGSPDGSYGYTF. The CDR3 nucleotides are TGCAGCGTTGGTTCACCGGACGGTAGCTATGGCTACACCTTC.

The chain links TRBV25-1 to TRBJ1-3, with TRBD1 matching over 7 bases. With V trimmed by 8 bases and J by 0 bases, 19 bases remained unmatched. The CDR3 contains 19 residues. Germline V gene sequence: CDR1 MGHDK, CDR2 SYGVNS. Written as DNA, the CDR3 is TGTGCCAGCCCTCATATCGGGACAGCCAACCCTACCTCTGGAAACACCATATATTTT. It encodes CASPHIGTANPTSGNTIYF. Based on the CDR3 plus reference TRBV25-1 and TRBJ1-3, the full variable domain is EADIYQTPRYLVIGTGKKITLECSQTMGHDKMYWYQQDPGMELHLIHYSYGVNSTEKGDLSSESTVSRIRTEHFPLTLESARPSHTSQYLCASPHIGTANPTSGNTIYFGEGSWLTVV.

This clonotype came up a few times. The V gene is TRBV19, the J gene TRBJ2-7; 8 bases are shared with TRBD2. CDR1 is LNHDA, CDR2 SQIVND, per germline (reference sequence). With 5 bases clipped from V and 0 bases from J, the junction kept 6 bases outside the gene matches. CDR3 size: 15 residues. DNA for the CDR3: TGTGCCAGTAGTGCCGCCGGGACTAGCTCCTACGAGCAGTACTTC. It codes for CASSAAGTSSYEQYF.

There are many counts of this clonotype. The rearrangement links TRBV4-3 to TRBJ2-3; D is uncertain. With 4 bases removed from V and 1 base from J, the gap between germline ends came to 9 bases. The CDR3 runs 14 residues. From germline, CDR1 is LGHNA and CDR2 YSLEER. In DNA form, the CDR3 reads TGCGCCAGCAGCCCGGGCCCGGGCACAGATACGCAGTATTTT. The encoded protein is CASSPGPGTDTQYF.

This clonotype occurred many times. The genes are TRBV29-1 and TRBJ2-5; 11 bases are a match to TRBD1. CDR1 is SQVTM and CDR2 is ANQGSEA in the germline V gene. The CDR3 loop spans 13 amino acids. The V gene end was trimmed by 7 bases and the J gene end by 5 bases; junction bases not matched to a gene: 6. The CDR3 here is CSGRTGGEETQYF. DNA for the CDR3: TGCAGCGGCCGGACAGGGGGCGAGGAGACCCAGTACTTC.